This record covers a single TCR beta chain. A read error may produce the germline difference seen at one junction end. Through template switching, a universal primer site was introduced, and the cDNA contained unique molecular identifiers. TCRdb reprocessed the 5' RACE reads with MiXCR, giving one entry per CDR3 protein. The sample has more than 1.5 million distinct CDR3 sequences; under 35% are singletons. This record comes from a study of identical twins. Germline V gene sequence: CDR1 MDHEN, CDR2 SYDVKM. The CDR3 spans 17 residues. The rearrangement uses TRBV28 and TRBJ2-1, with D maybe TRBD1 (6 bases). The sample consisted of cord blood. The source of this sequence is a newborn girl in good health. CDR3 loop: CASSPRPQGRAYNEQFF. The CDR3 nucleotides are TGTGCTAGCAGTCCTCGCCCTCAGGGGAGAGCCTACAATGAGCAGTTCTTC.